This section outlines one T cell receptor (beta chain) sequence together with its context. The entry originates in a study of blood T cell repertoires in COVID-19. Participants came from roughly 24 US areas, aged roughly 18 to 90 years. The study counted Cohort 3 donors as recovered given two negative PCRs, clearance, or symptom resolution. Profiled with immunoSEQ multiplex PCR; TCRdb holds only in-frame clones, not every one. The data hold about 250,000 clones, with over 75% observed a single time. The V gene lost 4 bases and the J gene lost 9 bases, with 13 bases spanning the gap. Germline-derived CDR1 and CDR2 are LGHDT and YNNKEL (reference sequence). CDR3 length equals 14 residues.

This TCR derives from a man aged 40-50 years who had recovered from COVID-19. Material for sequencing was PBMCs or T cells enriched from blood (not recorded which). The V call is TRBV3-1 (or the pseudogene TRBV3-2), the J call TRBJ1-6; D is undetermined. Written as DNA, the CDR3 is TGTGCCAGCAGCCCCGAGGTAGTGGGTTCACCCCTCCACTTT. As protein: CASSPEVVGSPLHF.